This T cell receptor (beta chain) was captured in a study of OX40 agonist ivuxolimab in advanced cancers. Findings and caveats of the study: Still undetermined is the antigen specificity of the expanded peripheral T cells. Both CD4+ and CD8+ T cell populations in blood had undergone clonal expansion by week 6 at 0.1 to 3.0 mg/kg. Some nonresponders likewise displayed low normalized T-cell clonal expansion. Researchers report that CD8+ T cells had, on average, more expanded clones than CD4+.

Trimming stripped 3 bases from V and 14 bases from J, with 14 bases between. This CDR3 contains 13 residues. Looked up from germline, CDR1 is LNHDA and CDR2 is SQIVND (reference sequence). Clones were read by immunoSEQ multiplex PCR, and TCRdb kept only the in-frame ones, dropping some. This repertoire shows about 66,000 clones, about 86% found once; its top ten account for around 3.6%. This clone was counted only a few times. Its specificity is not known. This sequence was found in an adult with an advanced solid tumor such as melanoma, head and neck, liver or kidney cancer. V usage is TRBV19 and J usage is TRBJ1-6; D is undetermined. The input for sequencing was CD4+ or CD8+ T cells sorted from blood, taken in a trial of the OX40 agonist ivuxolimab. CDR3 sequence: CASSIKSSRTLHF. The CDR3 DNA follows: TGTGCCAGTAGTATCAAGTCTTCCCGCACCCTCCACTTT.